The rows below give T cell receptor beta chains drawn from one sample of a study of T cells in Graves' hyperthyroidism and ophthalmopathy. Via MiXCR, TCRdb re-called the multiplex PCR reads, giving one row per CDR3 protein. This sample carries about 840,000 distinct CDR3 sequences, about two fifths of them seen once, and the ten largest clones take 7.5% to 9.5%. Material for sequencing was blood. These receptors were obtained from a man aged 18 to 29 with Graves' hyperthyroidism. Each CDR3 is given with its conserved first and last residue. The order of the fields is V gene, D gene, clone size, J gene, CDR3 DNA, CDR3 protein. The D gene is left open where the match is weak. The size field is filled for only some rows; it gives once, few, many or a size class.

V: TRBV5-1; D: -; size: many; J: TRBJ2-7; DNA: TGCGCCAGCAGCCTCCCAGCCTACGAGCAGTACTTC; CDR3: CASSLPAYEQYF
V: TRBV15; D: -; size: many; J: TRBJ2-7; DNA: TGTGCCACCAGCGAGGGGTACACCTCCTACGAGCAGTACTTC; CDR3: CATSEGYTSYEQYF
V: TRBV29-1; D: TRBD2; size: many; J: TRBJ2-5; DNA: TGCAGCGTTCGCCGGGACGGGGGGCAAGAGACCCAGTACTTC; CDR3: CSVRRDGGQETQYF
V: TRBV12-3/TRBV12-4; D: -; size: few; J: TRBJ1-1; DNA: TGTGCCAGCAGTCTACAGCCTGGCACTGAAGCTTTCTTT; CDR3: CASSLQPGTEAFF
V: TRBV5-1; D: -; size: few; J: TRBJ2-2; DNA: TGCGCCAACCGACTACAACCCGCGACCGGGGAGCTGTTTTTT; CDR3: CANRLQPATGELFF
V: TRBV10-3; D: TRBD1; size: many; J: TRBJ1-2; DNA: TGTGCCATCAGTGAGTCAGGGGGCGCTTATGGCTACACCTTC; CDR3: CAISESGGAYGYTF
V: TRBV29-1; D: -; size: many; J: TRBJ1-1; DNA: TGCAGCGTTGGGAATACTGAAGCTTTCTTT; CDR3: CSVGNTEAFF
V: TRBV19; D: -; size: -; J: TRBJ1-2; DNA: TGTGCCAGCCGGGGCGGCCAGAGGGGCTACACCTTC; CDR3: CASRGGQRGYTF
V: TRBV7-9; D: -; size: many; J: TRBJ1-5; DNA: TGTGCCAGCAGCTTATCCCCGGATCAGCCCCAGCATTTT; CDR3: CASSLSPDQPQHF
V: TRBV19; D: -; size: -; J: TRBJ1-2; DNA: TGTGCCAGTAGTAACAACCCCGACTATGGCTACACCTTC; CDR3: CASSNNPDYGYTF
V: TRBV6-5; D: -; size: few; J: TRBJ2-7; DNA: TGTGCCAGCAGTTACTCGACCCACGCGTGGGAGCAGTACTTC; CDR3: CASSYSTHAWEQYF
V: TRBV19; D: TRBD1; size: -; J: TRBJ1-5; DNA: TGTGCCAGTAGTTGGGACAGGGTATACCAGCCCCAGCATTTT; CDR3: CASSWDRVYQPQHF
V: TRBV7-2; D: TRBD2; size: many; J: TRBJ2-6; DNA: TGTGCCAGCAGCTTTAATGCGGGAGAGGCTGGGGCCAACGTCCTGACTTTC; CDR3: CASSFNAGEAGANVLTF
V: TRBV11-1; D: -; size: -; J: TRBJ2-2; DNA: TGTGCTAGGGCTGGGGGGCCTAAAACCGGGGAGCTGTTTTTT; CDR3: CARAGGPKTGELFF
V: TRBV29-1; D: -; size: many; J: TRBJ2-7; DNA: TGCAGCGTCGACACCGGGACTGACCCCTACGAGCAGTACTTC; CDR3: CSVDTGTDPYEQYF